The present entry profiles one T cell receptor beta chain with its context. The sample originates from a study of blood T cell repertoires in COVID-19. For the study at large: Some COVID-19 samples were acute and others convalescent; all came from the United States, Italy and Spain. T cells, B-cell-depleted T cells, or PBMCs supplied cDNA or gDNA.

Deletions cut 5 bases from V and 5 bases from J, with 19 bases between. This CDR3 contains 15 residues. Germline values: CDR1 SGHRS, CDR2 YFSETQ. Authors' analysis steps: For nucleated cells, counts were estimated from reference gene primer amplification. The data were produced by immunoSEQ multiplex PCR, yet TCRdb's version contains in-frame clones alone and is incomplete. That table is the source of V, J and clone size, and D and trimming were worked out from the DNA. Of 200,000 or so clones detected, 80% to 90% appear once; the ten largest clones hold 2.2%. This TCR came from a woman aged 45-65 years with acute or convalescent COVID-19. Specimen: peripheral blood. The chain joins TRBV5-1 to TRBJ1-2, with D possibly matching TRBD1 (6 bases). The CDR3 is CASSSGTRDSYGYTF. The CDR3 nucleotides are TGCGCCAGCAGTTCCGGGACAAGAGATTCTTATGGCTACACCTTC.